These T cell receptor beta chains were read from a single sample in a study of blood T cell repertoires in COVID-19. The method was immunoSEQ multiplex PCR; TCRdb's version includes in-frame clones alone and lacks a portion of them. The profile shows 350,000 to 450,000 clones, around nine tenths of them singletons. The specimen was PBMCs or T cells enriched from blood (not recorded which). The receptors shown here come from a woman aged 25 to 39 who had recovered from COVID-19. The CDR3 runs from the conserved cysteine through the conserved F or W. The order of the fields is clone size, V gene, J gene, D gene, CDR3 DNA, CDR3 protein. A D gene is named only where the DNA matches it firmly. Not every row has a clone size; where given, it reads once, few, many or a size class.

NA	TRBV18	TRBJ2-3	TRBD2	TGTGCCAGCGCCAGACTAGCGGGGGCTTTTAAGCCTAGCACAGATACGCAGTATTTT	CASARLAGAFKPSTDTQYF
NA	TRBV29-1	TRBJ1-2	TRBD1	TGCAGCGTTGAGACGACAGGGCTGAGGGGCTACACCTTC	CSVETTGLRGYTF
NA	TRBV7-8	TRBJ2-7	TRBD2	TGTGCCAGCAGCACTAACAGCGGGAGCGAAACCTACGAGCAGTACTTC	CASSTNSGSETYEQYF
NA	TRBV29-1	TRBJ2-5	TRBD1	TGCAGCTTTGACAGGGGTATGAGGGAGACCCAGTACTTC	CSFDRGMRETQYF
NA	TRBV6-6	TRBJ2-7	TRBD1	TGTGCCAGCAGTTTCTTACCGGGACAGCCCTACGAGCAGTACTTC	CASSFLPGQPYEQYF
NA	TRBV14	TRBJ2-7	TRBD2	TGTGCCAGCAGCCTTCGGGGGGACTACGAGCAGTACTTC	CASSLRGDYEQYF
NA	TRBV6-1	TRBJ2-1	TRBD2	TGTGCCAGCAGTGAAGGGGTTAGCGGGGGTAGTGAGCAGTTCTTC	CASSEGVSGGSEQFF
NA	TRBV6-2/TRBV6-3	TRBJ2-3	NA	TGTGCCAGCAGTTACCTAGATACGCAGTATTTT	CASSYLDTQYF
NA	TRBV3-1/TRBV3-2	TRBJ2-2	TRBD2	TGTGCCAGCAGCCTAGGGACTAGCGGGGCTGTGGAGCTGTTTTTT	CASSLGTSGAVELFF
few	TRBV5-1	TRBJ1-5	TRBD1	TGCGCCAGCAGCTTGGGGACAGGGAATCAGCCCCAGCATTTT	CASSLGTGNQPQHF
NA	TRBV5-1	TRBJ2-6	TRBD2	TGCGCCAGCAGCTTGGGCTCCGGGGGGAGATCTGGGGCCAACGTCCTGACTTTC	CASSLGSGGRSGANVLTF
NA	TRBV15	TRBJ1-5	TRBD1	TGTGCCACCAGCCGAGGACAGGGGCATCAGCCCCAGCATTTT	CATSRGQGHQPQHF
once	TRBV15	TRBJ2-1	TRBD2	TGTGCCACCAGCTTAGCGGGGGGACACAATGAGCAGTTCTTC	CATSLAGGHNEQFF
NA	TRBV6-5	TRBJ2-7	TRBD2	TGTGCCAGCAGTTACTTAGGGGAGGGCTACGAGCAGTACTTC	CASSYLGEGYEQYF
NA	TRBV7-9	TRBJ1-1	TRBD1	TGTGCCAGCAGCAAAGGGACAGGGAATAAAAACACTGAAGCTTTCTTT	CASSKGTGNKNTEAFF
NA	TRBV7-5	TRBJ1-6	NA	TGTGCCAGAACCGCCGGGGACAGGGGTGATTCACCCCTCCACTTT	CARTAGDRGDSPLHF
NA	TRBV6-2/TRBV6-3	TRBJ2-7	TRBD1	TGTGCCAGCAGTTCGGACAGGGCCAACGAGCAGTACTTC	CASSSDRANEQYF